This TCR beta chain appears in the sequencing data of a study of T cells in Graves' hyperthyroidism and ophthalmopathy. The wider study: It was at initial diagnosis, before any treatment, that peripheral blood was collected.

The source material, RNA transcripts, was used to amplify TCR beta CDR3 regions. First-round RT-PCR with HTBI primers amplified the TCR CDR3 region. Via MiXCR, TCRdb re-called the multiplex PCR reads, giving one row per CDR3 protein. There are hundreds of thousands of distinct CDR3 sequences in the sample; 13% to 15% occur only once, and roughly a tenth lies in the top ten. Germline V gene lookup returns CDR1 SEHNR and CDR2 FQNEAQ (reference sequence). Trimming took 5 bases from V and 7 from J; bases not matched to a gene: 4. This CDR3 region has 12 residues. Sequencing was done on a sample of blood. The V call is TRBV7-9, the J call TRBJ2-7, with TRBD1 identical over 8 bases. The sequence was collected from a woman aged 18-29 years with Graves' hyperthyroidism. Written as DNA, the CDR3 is TGTGCCAGCAGCCTCCGGGACAGGGAGCAGTACTTC. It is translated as CASSLRDREQYF.